The sample holds many counts of the clone carrying this T cell receptor beta chain. Its antigen is unidentified. Axillary draining lymph nodes of breast cancer patients supplied the node samples. This sample stems from a study of breast tumors, draining lymph nodes, adjacent tissues. Findings and limits, study-wide: Tumors had less TCR diversity than lymph nodes, more than nontumor tissue. Data fit most tumor T cells coming from lymph node, expanding in tumor. Tumor T cell lymph node origin was a supported hypothesis, not proven. Compared with basal-like, luminal-like tumors shared significantly more repertoire with nontumor tissue.

MiXCR, applied by TCRdb to the multiplex PCR reads, yields one record per CDR3 protein. Altogether fewer than 300,000 distinct CDR3 sequences are present, 32% being singletons, with the ten largest covering 1.3% to 1.5%. Trimming left V 0 bases short and J 7 bases short, with 13 bases between. This CDR3 has 14 residues. Germline assignment: CDR1 KGHSH and CDR2 LQKENI. The source of this sequence is a female donor with breast cancer. Some clones in this sample may be carry-over from other donors' samples. This sequence joins TRBV18 and TRBJ2-7; possibly TRBD1 or TRBD2 for D (5 bases each). Sequenced material: axillary lymph node tissue. CDR3 DNA sequence: TGTGCCAGCTCACCACCGAGGGGTTTAAGGGAGCAGTACTTC. As protein: CASSPPRGLREQYF.